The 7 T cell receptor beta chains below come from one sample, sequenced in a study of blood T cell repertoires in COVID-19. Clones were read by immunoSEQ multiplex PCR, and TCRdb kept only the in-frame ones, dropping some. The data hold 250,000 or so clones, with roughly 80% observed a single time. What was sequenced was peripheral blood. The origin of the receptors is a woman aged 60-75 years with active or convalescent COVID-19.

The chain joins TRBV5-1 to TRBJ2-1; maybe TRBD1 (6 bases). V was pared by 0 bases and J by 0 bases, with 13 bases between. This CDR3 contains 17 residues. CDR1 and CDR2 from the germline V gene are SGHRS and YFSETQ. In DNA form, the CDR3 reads TGCGCCAGCAGCTTGGATGGGGGCATAAACTCCTACAATGAGCAGTTCTTC. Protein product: CASSLDGGINSYNEQFF.

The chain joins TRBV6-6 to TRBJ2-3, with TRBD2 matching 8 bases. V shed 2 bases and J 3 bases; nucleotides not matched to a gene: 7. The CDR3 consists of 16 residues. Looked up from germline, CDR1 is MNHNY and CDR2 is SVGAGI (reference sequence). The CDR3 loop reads CASSYPEAGATDTQYF. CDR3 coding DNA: TGTGCCAGCAGTTACCCTGAAGCGGGGGCGACAGATACGCAGTATTTT.

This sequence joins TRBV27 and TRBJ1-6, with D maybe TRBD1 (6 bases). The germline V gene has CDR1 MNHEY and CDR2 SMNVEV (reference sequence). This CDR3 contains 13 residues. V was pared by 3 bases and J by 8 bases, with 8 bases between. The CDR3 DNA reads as TGTGCCAGCAGTTTCCGACAGGATTCACCCCTCCACTTT. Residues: CASSFRQDSPLHF.

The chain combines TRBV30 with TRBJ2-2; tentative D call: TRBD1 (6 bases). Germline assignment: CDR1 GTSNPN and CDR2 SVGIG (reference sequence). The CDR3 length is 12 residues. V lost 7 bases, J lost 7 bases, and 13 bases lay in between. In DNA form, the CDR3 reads TGTGCCTCCTCAGGGGATAGCGGGGAGCTGTTTTTT. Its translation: CASSGDSGELFF.

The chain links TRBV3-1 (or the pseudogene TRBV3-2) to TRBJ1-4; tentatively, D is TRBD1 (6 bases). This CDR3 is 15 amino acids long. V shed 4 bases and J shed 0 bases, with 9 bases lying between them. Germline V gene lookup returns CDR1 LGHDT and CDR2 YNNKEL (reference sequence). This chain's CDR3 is CASSPRTATNEKLFF. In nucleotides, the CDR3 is TGTGCCAGCAGCCCCCGGACAGCAACTAATGAAAAACTGTTTTTT.

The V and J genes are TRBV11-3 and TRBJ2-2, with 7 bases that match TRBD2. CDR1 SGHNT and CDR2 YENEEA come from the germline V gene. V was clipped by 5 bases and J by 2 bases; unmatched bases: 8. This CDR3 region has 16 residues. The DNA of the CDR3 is TGTGCCAGCAGCATAACTAGCGTTCGTAACACCGGGGAGCTGTTTTTT. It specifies CASSITSVRNTGELFF.

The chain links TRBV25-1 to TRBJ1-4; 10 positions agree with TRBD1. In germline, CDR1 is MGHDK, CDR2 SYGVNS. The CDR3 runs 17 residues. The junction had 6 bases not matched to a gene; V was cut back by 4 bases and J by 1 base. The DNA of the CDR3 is TGTGCCAGCAGTGGACCCGGGACAGGGGTAACTAATGAAAAACTGTTTTTT. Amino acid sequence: CASSGPGTGVTNEKLFF.